The 32 T cell receptor beta chains in this list originate from one sample, sequenced in a study of blood T cells in healthy people across ages. Alongside a J-beta primer mix, a sample-barcoded 5' primer served in a second PCR lasting roughly 7 to 11 cycles. TCRdb reanalysed the 5' RACE reads using MiXCR and keeps one entry per CDR3 protein. The repertoire includes 700,000 to 950,000 distinct CDR3 sequences, 55% to 75% of them detected once, and roughly 22% sits in the top ten. Material for sequencing was blood. All receptors derive from a man aged 25-45 years in good health.

This clonotype was detected only a few times. The J gene is TRBJ2-7, the V gene TRBV20-1; 11 bases align to TRBD1. Per germline, CDR1 DFQATT and CDR2 SNEGSKA (reference sequence). CDR3 length: 16 amino acids. The V gene end was trimmed by 4 bases and the J gene end by 6 bases; junction bases not matched to a gene: 14. The CDR3 nucleotides read TGCAGTGCTAAAGATACCACCAGGACAGGGGGCGTCGAGCAGTACTTC. Translation gives CSAKDTTRTGGVEQYF.

This clonotype came up a few times. The chain recombines TRBV6-2 or TRBV6-3 with TRBJ2-6; TRBD1 might be the D (6 bases). Germline CDR1 MNHEY, CDR2 SVGEGT. V was pared by 6 bases and J by 0 bases, with 12 bases between. The CDR3 has 16 residues. The CDR3 DNA follows: TGTGCCAGCAGAGACCAACAGGGCTCTGGGGCCAACGTCCTGACTTTC. This sequence encodes CASRDQQGSGANVLTF.

The V gene is TRBV4-3, the J gene TRBJ2-3; 7 bases agree with TRBD1. Germline V lookup: CDR1 LGHNA, CDR2 YSLEER. J lost 6 bases, V lost 0 bases, and 9 bases had no gene match. The CDR3 is 16 amino acids. The CDR3 loop is CASSQDSTGHTDTQYF. The CDR3 nucleotides read TGCGCCAGCAGCCAAGATTCGACAGGGCACACTGATACGCAGTATTTT.

The chain carries TRBV20-1 and TRBJ1-2, with D tentatively TRBD1 (6 bases). V lost 5 bases to trimming and J lost 4 bases, with 17 bases between them. CDR3 size: 14 residues. The germline CDR1 and CDR2 sequences are DFQATT and SNEGSKA (reference sequence). CDR3 DNA sequence: TGCAGTGCTCGACAGCCGGGGGCGATCTATGGCTACACCTTC. Its translation is CSARQPGAIYGYTF.

The chain links TRBV7-3 to TRBJ1-6; no clear D gene. Germline lookup yields CDR1 SGHTA and CDR2 FQGTGA. This CDR3 comprises 13 residues. The ends were cut back, 2 bases at V and 9 bases at J, with 8 bases in the middle. The CDR3 DNA follows: TGTGCCAGCAGCTTATCGAATAGTTCACCCCTCCACTTT. Protein: CASSLSNSSPLHF.

The V and J genes are TRBV20-1 and TRBJ1-2; 10 nucleotides align to TRBD1. The CDR3 contains 16 residues. V trimming: 0 bases; J trimming: 4 bases; junction bases outside the gene matches: 8. Per germline, CDR1 DFQATT and CDR2 SNEGSKA (reference sequence). The CDR3 bases are TGCAGTGCTAGAGATTTGAGACAGGGGGCCCGCTATGGCTACACCTTC. Translated: CSARDLRQGARYGYTF.

The chain couples TRBV20-1 to TRBJ1-2; D unclear. Trimming removed 5 bases at V and 1 base at J, with 8 bases between. The germline V gene has CDR1 DFQATT and CDR2 SNEGSKA (reference sequence). The CDR3 loop spans 12 amino acids. DNA of the CDR3: TGCAGTGCTCCCGGGATTAACTATGGCTACACCTTC. It translates to CSAPGINYGYTF.

This rearrangement joins TRBV28 to TRBJ2-3; the match to TRBD2 covers 14 bases. CDR3 size: 17 residues. The germline gives CDR1 MDHEN, CDR2 SYDVKM. The V gene end was trimmed by 0 bases and the J gene end by 3 bases; junction bases not matched to a gene: 2. The CDR3 DNA reads as TGTGCCAGCAGTTTATGGGGACTAGCGGGAGAGACAGATACGCAGTATTTT. Protein sequence: CASSLWGLAGETDTQYF.

This rearrangement joins TRBV18 to TRBJ2-1; D gene uncertain. The CDR3 sequence is 16 residues long. V was cut by 2 bases and J by 5 bases, with 16 bases left in between. CDR1 is KGHSH and CDR2 is LQKENI in the germline V gene. CDR3 nucleotide sequence: TGTGCCAGCTCACCATTAGCATCTGTATTCGACAATGAGCAGTTCTTC. Its protein is CASSPLASVFDNEQFF.

This clonotype was picked up a small number of times. The chain couples TRBV12-3 or TRBV12-4 to TRBJ1-2; unclear D gene. This CDR3 contains 16 residues. The ends were cut back, 6 bases at V and 4 bases at J, with 21 bases in the middle. The CDR3, as DNA: TGTGCCAGCAGCGCATACTTCTTTTCAGGCTCCTATGGCTACACCTTC. It translates to CASSAYFFSGSYGYTF.

This clonotype was observed a single time. The gene calls are TRBV6-1 and TRBJ1-1; D not resolved. The CDR3 runs to 13 residues. Per the germline V gene, CDR1 is MNHNS and CDR2 is SASEGT. V lost 10 bases, J lost 0 bases, and 12 bases lay in between. CDR3 DNA: TGTGCCACACCAACGGATATGAACACTGAAGCTTTCTTT. It yields the protein CATPTDMNTEAFF.

This chain links TRBV29-1 with TRBJ2-6; no firm D call. The length of the CDR3 is 14 residues. Trimming took off 5 bases at V and 0 bases at J, with 8 bases between the two ends. Germline CDR1 and CDR2: SQVTM and ANQGSEA. The CDR3 loop reads CSVSLGSGANVLTF. The CDR3 coding sequence is TGCAGCGTTTCGCTAGGCTCTGGGGCCAACGTCCTGACTTTC.

The V call is TRBV29-1, the J call TRBJ1-1; 11 bases align to TRBD1. V shed 5 bases and J 4 bases; nucleotides not matched to a gene: 9. The CDR3 is made up of 15 amino acids. Germline V gives CDR1 SQVTM, CDR2 ANQGSEA. The CDR3 loop is CSVPFPGQGGTEAFF. For the CDR3, the DNA is TGCAGCGTTCCTTTCCCGGGACAGGGGGGCACTGAAGCTTTCTTT.

Comment on this clonotype: The junction departs from the called germline gene at one end, perhaps through a read error. The rearrangement joins TRBV5-1 to TRBJ2-3, with TRBD2 identical over 8 bases. Germline-derived CDR1 and CDR2 are SGHRS and YFSETQ. This CDR3 region has 14 residues. The CDR3, as DNA: TGCGCCAGCTCCACCGGGGGGGGCCCAGATGCGCAGTATTTT. It encodes CASSTGGGPDAQYF. The complete variable domain, with remaining parts taken from reference TRBV5-1 and TRBJ2-3, reads KAGVTQTPRYLIKTRGQQVTLSCSPISGHRSVSWYQQTPGQGLQFLFEYFSETQRNKGNFPGRFSGRQFSNSRSEMNVSTLELGDSALYLCASSTGGGPDAQYFGPGTRLTVL.

The chain uses TRBV20-1 and TRBJ1-1; D not certain. CDR1 and CDR2 (germline): DFQATT, SNEGSKA (reference sequence). Between the trimmed V and J ends, which lost 4 bases and 2 bases, there was a span of 8 bases. The CDR3 consists of 12 residues. The CDR3 reads CSAIPANTEAFF. For the CDR3, the DNA is TGCAGTGCTATCCCCGCCAACACTGAAGCTTTCTTT.

The chain combines TRBV2 with TRBJ1-2, with D unresolved. Germline V gives CDR1 SNHLY, CDR2 FYNNEI. Trimming stripped 6 bases from V and 7 bases from J, with 9 bases between. The CDR3 sequence is 11 residues long. The CDR3 sequence: CASRSDSGYTF. CDR3 DNA sequence: TGTGCCAGCAGGTCGGACTCTGGCTACACCTTC.

The chain combines TRBV7-2 with TRBJ2-5; D gene uncertain. Per germline, CDR1 SGHTA and CDR2 FQGNSA. CDR3 length equals 13 residues. With 5 bases removed from V and 11 bases from J, the gap between germline ends came to 18 bases. The CDR3 spells CASSVEGPREQYF. For the CDR3, the DNA is TGTGCCAGCAGCGTAGAAGGGCCGAGAGAGCAGTACTTC.

This clonotype was seen a handful of times. The gene calls are TRBV28 and TRBJ1-2; perhaps TRBD1 as D (6 bases). V was shortened by 7 bases and J by 8 bases, with 14 bases between the two germline ends. There are 12 residues in the CDR3. Germline V gene lookup returns CDR1 MDHEN and CDR2 SYDVKM. CDR3 coding DNA: TGTGCCAGCAACTCAGAGGGGGAGGGCTACACCTTC. Its translation: CASNSEGEGYTF.

V gene TRBV2 combines with J gene TRBJ2-1; 11 bases match TRBD2. The CDR3 has 15 amino acids. Germline V gene data show CDR1 as SNHLY and CDR2 as FYNNEI. Unmatched junction bases numbered 6, after V lost 6 bases and J lost 5 bases. CDR3 region: CASSLAGGRNNEQFF. The DNA for the CDR3 is TGTGCCAGCAGCCTAGCGGGGGGAAGGAACAATGAGCAGTTCTTC.

The chain couples TRBV2 to TRBJ1-2; 9 bases agree with TRBD1. V lost 0 bases to trimming and J lost 0 bases; unmatched junction nucleotides: 23. The CDR3 loop spans 23 amino acids. The germline gives CDR1 SNHLY, CDR2 FYNNEI. CDR3 sequence reads: CASSEADHTLPGQGEGTNYGYTF. The CDR3 DNA reads as TGTGCCAGCAGTGAAGCGGACCATACCCTACCGGGACAGGGAGAGGGTACTAACTATGGCTACACCTTC.

The CDR3 nucleotides are TGCAGTGCCAACGCCGGGGGACAGCACAATGAGCAGTTCTTC. It codes for CSANAGGQHNEQFF. The genes are TRBV20-1 and TRBJ2-1; possibly TRBD1 for D (7 bases). Trimming left V 6 bases short and J 5 bases short, with 17 bases between. This CDR3 contains 14 residues. The germline V gene encodes CDR1 DFQATT and CDR2 SNEGSKA (reference sequence).

The sample holds a few counts of this clonotype. The chain couples TRBV10-3 to TRBJ2-7; D ambiguous. Germline V gene data show CDR1 as ENHRY and CDR2 as SYGVKD. V was trimmed by 10 bases and J by 0 bases, leaving 16 bases between them. CDR3 length: 14 amino acids. The CDR3 DNA sequence: TGTGCCACCACTGAACACCTCTCCTCCTACGAGCAGTACTTC. Translated: CATTEHLSSYEQYF.

Points on this clonotype: A junction boundary mismatches the germline segment, possibly from a read error. J is TRBJ1-6 and V is TRBV9; tentative D call: TRBD1 (5 bases). The CDR3 covers 14 residues. Germline CDR1 is SGDLS and CDR2 is YYNGEE. CDR3 residues: CASSEGSPGSPLHF. The CDR3 DNA sequence: TGCGCCAGCAGCGAGGGGTCTCCAGGGTCACCCCTCCACTTT.

The chain is built from TRBV27 and TRBJ1-5, with D possibly TRBD1 on 5 matching bases. CDR1 is MNHEY, CDR2 SMNVEV, per germline (reference sequence). The ends were cut back, 7 bases at V and 6 bases at J, with 13 bases in the middle. The CDR3 is 13 residues long. This chain's CDR3 is CASTPGGSQPQHF. The CDR3 nucleotides read TGTGCCAGCACCCCTGGGGGAAGTCAGCCCCAGCATTTT.

The chain recombines TRBV12-3 or TRBV12-4 with TRBJ2-7; a weak D match, TRBD1 (6 bases). This CDR3 has 13 amino acids. V gave up 6 bases and J gave up 5 bases, with 14 bases separating them. CDR3 sequence: CASRPGQSDEQYF. The CDR3, as DNA: TGTGCCAGCAGACCTGGACAGTCCGACGAGCAGTACTTC.

The chain recombines TRBV7-2 with TRBJ2-4; D gene ambiguous. The J call may be in error: the DNA end matches TRBJ2-7 better. CDR1 and CDR2 (germline): SGHTA, FQGNSA. This CDR3 comprises 14 residues. The CDR3 is CASSKASGTYEQYF. The CDR3 DNA reads as TGTGCCAGCAGCAAGGCTAGTGGTACCTACGAGCAGTACTTC.

This clonotype has a single count. This chain connects TRBV6-2 or TRBV6-3 to TRBJ2-7; 7 positions match TRBD1. This CDR3 comprises 14 residues. Germline CDR1 MNHEY, CDR2 SVGEGT. V lost 6 bases and J lost 3; bases outside the gene matches: 8. CDR3 sequence (DNA): TGTGCCAGCAGGGGGACAGCGCAAGGCTACGAGCAGTACTTC. It specifies CASRGTAQGYEQYF.

CDR3 protein: CSANRGELSQPQHF. The CDR3, as DNA: TGCAGTGCTAATCGGGGCGAACTGAGTCAGCCCCAGCATTTT. The chain carries TRBV20-1 and TRBJ1-5, with D possibly matching TRBD1 (5 bases). The CDR3 totals 14 residues. From germline, CDR1 is DFQATT and CDR2 SNEGSKA (reference sequence). Trimming took off 4 bases at V and 6 bases at J, with 16 bases between the two ends.

The CDR3 reads CASTSARLQETQYF. The CDR3, as DNA: TGTGCCAGCACGTCCGCCCGTTTACAAGAGACCCAGTACTTC. The chain recombines TRBV7-9 with TRBJ2-5; no clear D. The CDR3 consists of 14 residues. Germline-derived CDR1 and CDR2 are SEHNR and FQNEAQ (reference sequence). With 7 bases removed from V and 2 bases from J, the gap between germline ends came to 14 bases.

The chain uses TRBV29-1 and TRBJ1-4; the D gene is possibly TRBD1 (5 bases). CDR3 length: 14 amino acids. Per germline, CDR1 SQVTM and CDR2 ANQGSEA. Deletions cut 7 bases from V and 7 bases from J, with 19 bases between. Here the CDR3 DNA reads TGCAGCGCTCAAGCGGGGGGTTGGAGTGAAAAACTGTTTTTT. Its protein is CSAQAGGWSEKLFF. The full variable domain, completed using reference TRBV29-1 and TRBJ1-4, is SAVISQKPSRDICQRGTSLTIQCQVDSQVTMMFWYRQQPGQSLTLIATANQGSEATYESGFVIDKFPISRPNLTFSTLTVSNMSPEDSSIYLCSAQAGGWSEKLFFGSGTQLSVL.

The J gene is TRBJ2-4, the V gene TRBV28, with a weak D call TRBD2 (5 bases). In germline, CDR1 is MDHEN, CDR2 SYDVKM. The CDR3 consists of 16 residues. Deletions cut 4 bases from V and 0 bases from J, with 13 bases between. This CDR3 is CASSSPRGIAKNIQYF. CDR3 coding DNA: TGTGCCAGCAGTTCCCCCCGGGGAATAGCCAAAAACATTCAGTACTTC.

This clonotype appeared a few times. The chain uses TRBV13 and TRBJ2-1; 10 nucleotides match TRBD2. The CDR3 is made up of 20 amino acids. V lost 1 base, J lost 4 bases, and 16 bases stayed unmatched. Germline values: CDR1 PRHDT, CDR2 FYEKMQ (reference sequence). As DNA, the CDR3 is TGTGCCAGCAGCTTAGAATCAGGGCTAGCGGGAGAGAGGGGTTACAATGAGCAGTTCTTC. Translating it yields CASSLESGLAGERGYNEQFF.